The TCR beta chain under discussion was sequenced for a study of control samples from healthy donors and cancer patients. Clones were sequenced by immunoSEQ multiplex PCR, and TCRdb holds only the in-frame ones, with some missing. The data contain about 140,000 clones, 92% of them singletons. CDR3 length: 15 residues. Trimming removed 6 bases at V and 4 bases at J, with 18 bases between. Germline V lookup: CDR1 MNHEY, CDR2 SVGEGT. Only one count was recorded for this clone. Sequencing was carried out using blood. The clonotype comes from a young man in good health. The rearrangement joins TRBV6-2 or TRBV6-3 to TRBJ2-5; D may match TRBD1 or TRBD2 (5 bases each). DNA for the CDR3: TGTGCCAGCAGCTTTACAAGGGTTGGGGGAGAGACCCAGTACTTC. It specifies CASSFTRVGGETQYF.